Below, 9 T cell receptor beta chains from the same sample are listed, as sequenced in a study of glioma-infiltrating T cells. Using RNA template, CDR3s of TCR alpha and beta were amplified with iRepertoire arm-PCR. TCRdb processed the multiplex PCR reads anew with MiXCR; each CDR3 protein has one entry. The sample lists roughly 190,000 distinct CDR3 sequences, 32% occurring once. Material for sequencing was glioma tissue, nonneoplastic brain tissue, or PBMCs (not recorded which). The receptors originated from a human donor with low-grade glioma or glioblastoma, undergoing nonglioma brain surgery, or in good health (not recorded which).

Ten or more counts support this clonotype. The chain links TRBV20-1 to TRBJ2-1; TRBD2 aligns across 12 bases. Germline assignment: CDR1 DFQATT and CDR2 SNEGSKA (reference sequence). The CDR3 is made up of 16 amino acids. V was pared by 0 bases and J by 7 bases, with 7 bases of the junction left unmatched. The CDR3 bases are TGCAGTGCTAGAGATGTCACTAGCGGGAGGAGGAATGAGCAGTTCTTC. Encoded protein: CSARDVTSGRRNEQFF.

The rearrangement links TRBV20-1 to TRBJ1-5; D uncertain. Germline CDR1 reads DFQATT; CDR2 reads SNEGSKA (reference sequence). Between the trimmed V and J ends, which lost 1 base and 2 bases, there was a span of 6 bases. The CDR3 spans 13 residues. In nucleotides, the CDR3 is TGCAGTGCTAGAGTCTGGGGCAATCAGCCCCAGCATTTT. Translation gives CSARVWGNQPQHF.

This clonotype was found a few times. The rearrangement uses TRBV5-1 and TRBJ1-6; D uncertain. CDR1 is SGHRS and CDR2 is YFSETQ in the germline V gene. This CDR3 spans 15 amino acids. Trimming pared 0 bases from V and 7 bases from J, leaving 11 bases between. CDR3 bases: TGCGCCAGCAGCTTGGACGCAGCCCTAAATTCACCCCTCCACTTT. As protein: CASSLDAALNSPLHF.

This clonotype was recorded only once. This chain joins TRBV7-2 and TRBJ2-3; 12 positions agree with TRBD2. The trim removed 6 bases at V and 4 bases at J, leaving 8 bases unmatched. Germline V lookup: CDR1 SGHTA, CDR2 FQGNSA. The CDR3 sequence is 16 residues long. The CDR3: CASSSRLAGAADTQYF. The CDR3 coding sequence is TGTGCCAGCAGTTCTAGACTAGCGGGAGCCGCAGATACGCAGTATTTT.

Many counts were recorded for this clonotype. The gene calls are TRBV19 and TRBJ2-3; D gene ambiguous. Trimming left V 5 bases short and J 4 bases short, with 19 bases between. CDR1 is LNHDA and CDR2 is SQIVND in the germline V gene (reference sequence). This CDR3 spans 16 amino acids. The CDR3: CASSVDPFQVADTQYF. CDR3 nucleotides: TGTGCCAGTAGTGTGGATCCGTTCCAAGTTGCAGATACGCAGTATTTT.

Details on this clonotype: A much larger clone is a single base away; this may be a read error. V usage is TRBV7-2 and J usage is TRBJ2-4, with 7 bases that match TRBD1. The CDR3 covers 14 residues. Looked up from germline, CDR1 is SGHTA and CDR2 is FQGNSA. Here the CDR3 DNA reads TGTGTCAGCAGCTTATCTACAGGGGTGGACATTCAGTACTTC. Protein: CVSSLSTGVDIQYF. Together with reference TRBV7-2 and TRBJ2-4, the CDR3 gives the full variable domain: GAGVSQSPSNKVTEKGKDVELRCDPISGHTALYWYRQSLGQGLEFLIYFQGNSAPDKSGLPSDRFSAERTGGSVSTLTIQRTQQEDSAVYLCVSSLSTGVDIQYFGAGTRLSVL.

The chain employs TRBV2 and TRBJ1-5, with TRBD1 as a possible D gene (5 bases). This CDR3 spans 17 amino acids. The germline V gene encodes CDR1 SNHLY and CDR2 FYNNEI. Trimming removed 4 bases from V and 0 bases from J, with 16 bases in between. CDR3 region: CASSGALTGISNQPQHF. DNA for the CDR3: TGTGCCAGCAGTGGAGCGCTCACAGGAATTAGCAATCAGCCCCAGCATTTT.

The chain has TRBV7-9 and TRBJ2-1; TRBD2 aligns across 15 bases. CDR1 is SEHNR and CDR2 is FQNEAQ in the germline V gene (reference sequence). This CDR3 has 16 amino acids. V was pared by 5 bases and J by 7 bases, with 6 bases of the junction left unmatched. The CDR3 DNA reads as TGTGCCAGCAGCCCCCGGACTAGCGGGAGGGAGAATGAGCAGTTCTTC. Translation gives CASSPRTSGRENEQFF.

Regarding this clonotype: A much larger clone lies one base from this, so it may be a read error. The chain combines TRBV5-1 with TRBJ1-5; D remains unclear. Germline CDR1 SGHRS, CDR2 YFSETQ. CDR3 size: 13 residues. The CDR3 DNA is TGCGCCAGCAGTTTTACAGTAGATCAGCCCAAGCATTTT. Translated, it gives CASSFTVDQPKHF.